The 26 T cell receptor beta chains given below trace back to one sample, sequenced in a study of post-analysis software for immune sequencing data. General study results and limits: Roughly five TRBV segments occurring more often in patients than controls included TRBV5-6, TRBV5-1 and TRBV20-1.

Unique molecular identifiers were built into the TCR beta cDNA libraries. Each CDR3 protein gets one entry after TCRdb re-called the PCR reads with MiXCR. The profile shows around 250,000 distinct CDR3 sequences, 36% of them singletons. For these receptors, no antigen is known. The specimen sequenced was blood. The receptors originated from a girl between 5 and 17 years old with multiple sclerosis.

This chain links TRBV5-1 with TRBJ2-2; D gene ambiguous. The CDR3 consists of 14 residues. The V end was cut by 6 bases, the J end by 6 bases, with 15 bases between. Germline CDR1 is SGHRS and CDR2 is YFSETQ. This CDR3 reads CASTEAGRAGELFF. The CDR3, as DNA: TGCGCCAGCACCGAGGCAGGACGAGCCGGGGAGCTGTTTTTT. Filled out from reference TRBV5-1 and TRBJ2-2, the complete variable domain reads KAGVTQTPRYLIKTRGQQVTLSCSPISGHRSVSWYQQTPGQGLQFLFEYFSETQRNKGNFPGRFSGRQFSNSRSEMNVSTLELGDSALYLCASTEAGRAGELFFGEGSRLTVL.

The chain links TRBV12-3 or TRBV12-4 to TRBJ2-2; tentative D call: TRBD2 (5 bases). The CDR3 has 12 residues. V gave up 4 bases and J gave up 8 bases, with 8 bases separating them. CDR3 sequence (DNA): TGTGCCAGCAGTTCCGGCGGGGGGGAGCTGTTTTTT. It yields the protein CASSSGGGELFF.

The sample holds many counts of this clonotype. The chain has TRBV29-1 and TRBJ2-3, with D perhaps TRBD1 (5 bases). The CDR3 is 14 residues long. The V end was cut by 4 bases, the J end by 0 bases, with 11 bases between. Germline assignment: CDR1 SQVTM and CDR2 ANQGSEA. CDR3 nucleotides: TGCAGCGTTGGAAATAGACAGAGCACAGATACGCAGTATTTT. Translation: CSVGNRQSTDTQYF.

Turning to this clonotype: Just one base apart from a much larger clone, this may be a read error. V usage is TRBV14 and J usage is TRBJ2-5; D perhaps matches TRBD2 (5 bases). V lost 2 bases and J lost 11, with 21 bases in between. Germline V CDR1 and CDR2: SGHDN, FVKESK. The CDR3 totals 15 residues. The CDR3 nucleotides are TGTGCCAGCAGCCAATTCCCCGGGAATGTCAATGAGCAGTACTTC. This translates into CASSQFPGNVNEQYF.

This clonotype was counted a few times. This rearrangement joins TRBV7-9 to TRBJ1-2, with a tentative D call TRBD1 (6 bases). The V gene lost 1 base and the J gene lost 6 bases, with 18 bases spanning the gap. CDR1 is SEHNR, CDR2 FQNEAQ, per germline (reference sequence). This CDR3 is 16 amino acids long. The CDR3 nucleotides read TGTGCCAGCAGCTTAGTGCCCGCCGGGGGCGGCGATGGCTACACCTTC. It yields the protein CASSLVPAGGGDGYTF.

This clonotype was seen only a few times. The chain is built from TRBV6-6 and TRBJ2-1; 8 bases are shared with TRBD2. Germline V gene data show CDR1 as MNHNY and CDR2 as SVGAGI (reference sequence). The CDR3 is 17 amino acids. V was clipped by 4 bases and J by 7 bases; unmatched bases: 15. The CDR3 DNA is TGTGCCAGCAGTTCTCTAGGATTAGAGCGGGGGAGGAATGAGCAGTTCTTC. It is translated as CASSSLGLERGRNEQFF.

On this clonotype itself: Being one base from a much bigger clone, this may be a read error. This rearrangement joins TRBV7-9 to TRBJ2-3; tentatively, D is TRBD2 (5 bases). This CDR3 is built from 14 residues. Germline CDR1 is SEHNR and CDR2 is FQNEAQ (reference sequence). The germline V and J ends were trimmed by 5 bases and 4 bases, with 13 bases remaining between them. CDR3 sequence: CASSQLVGADTQYF. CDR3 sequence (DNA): TGTGCCAGCAGCCAACTAGTGGGAGCAGATACGCAGTATTTT.

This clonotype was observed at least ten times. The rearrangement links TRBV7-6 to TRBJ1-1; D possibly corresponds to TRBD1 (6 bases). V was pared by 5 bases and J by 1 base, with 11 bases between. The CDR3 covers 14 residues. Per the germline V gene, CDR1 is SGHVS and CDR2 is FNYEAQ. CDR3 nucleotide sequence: TGTGCCAGCAGCCCAGGGGTGGAGAACACTGAAGCTTTCTTT. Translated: CASSPGVENTEAFF.

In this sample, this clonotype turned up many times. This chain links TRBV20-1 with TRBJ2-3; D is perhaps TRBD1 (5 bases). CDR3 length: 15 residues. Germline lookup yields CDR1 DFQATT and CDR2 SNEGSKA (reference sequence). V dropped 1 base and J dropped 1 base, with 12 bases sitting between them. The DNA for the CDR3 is TGCAGTGCTAGAGCCGCAGGGTGGGGCACAGATACGCAGTATTTT. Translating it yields CSARAAGWGTDTQYF.

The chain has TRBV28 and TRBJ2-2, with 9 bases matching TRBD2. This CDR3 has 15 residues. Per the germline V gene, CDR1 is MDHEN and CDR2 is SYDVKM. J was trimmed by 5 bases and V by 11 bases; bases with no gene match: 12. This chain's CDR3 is CAVREGSGGTGELFF. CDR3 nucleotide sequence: TGTGCCGTACGCGAGGGTAGCGGGGGAACCGGGGAGCTGTTTTTT. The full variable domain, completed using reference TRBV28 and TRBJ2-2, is DVKVTQSSRYLVKRTGEKVFLECVQDMDHENMFWYRQDPGLGLRLIYFSYDVKMKEKGDIPEGYSVSREKKERFSLILESASTNQTSMYLCAVREGSGGTGELFFGEGSRLTVL.

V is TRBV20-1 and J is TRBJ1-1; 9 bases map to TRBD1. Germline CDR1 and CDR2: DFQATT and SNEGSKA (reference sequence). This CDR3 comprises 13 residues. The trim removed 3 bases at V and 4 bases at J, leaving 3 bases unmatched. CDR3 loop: CSASRDRVTEAFF. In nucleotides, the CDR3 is TGCAGTGCTAGCCGGGACAGGGTCACTGAAGCTTTCTTT.

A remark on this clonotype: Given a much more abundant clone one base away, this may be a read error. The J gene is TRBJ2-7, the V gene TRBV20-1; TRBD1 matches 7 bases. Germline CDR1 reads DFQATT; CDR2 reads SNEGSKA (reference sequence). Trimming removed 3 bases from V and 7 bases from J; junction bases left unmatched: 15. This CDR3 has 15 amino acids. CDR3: CSASRAGTAYNEQYF. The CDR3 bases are TGCAGTGCTAGCCGGGCCGGGACAGCTTACAATGAGCAGTACTTC.

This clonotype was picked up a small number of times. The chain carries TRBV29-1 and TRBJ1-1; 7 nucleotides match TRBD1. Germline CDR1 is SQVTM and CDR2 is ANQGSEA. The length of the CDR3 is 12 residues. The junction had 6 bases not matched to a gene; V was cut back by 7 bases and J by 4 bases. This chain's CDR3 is CSAWTGGTEAFF. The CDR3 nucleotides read TGCAGCGCCTGGACAGGCGGCACTGAAGCTTTCTTT.

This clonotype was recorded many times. This CDR3 is CASSSGARDPGLGTEAFF. CDR3 in DNA: TGTGCCAGCAGCTCCGGGGCGAGGGATCCCGGTTTGGGCACTGAAGCTTTCTTT. The genes are TRBV7-6 and TRBJ1-1; tentative D call: TRBD1 (5 bases). The CDR3 is 18 residues long. The germline V gene has CDR1 SGHVS and CDR2 FNYEAQ. Between the trimmed V and J ends, which lost 4 bases and 4 bases, there was a span of 25 bases. Looking up the rest from reference TRBV7-6 and TRBJ1-1 gives the full variable domain: GAGVSQSPRYKVTKRGQDVALRCDPISGHVSLYWYRQALGQGPEFLTYFNYEAQQDKSGLPNDRFSAERPEGSISTLTIQRTEQRDSAMYRCASSSGARDPGLGTEAFFGQGTRLTVV.

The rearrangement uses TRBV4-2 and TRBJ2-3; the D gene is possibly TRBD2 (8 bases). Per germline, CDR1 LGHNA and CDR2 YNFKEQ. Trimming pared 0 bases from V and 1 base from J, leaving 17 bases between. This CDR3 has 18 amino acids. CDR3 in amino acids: CASSQELAEGARTDTQYF. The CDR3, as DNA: TGTGCCAGCAGCCAAGAACTAGCGGAGGGGGCCCGCACAGATACGCAGTATTTT.

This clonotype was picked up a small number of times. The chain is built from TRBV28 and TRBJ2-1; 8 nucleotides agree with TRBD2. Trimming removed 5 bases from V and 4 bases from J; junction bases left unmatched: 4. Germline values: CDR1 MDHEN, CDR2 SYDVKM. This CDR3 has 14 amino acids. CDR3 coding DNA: TGTGCCAGCAGTATACGGGGGGGATACAATGAGCAGTTCTTC. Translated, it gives CASSIRGGYNEQFF.

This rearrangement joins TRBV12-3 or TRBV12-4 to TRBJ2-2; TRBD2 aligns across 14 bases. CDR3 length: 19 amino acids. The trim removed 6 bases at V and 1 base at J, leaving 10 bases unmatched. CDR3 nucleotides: TGTGCCAGCAGCCCTCACCCAGGACTAGCGGGAGGGAACACCGGGGAGCTGTTTTTT. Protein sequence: CASSPHPGLAGGNTGELFF.

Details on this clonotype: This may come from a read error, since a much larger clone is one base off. The DNA of the CDR3 is TGTGCCAGCAGCTTAGCAGGGGGAGCTAGCTATGGCTACACCTTC. It specifies CASSLAGGASYGYTF. V gene TRBV7-2 combines with J gene TRBJ1-2; D might be TRBD1 (6 bases). The CDR3 contains 15 residues. Germline V gives CDR1 SGHTA, CDR2 FQGNSA. Trimming took 0 bases from V and 4 from J, leaving 12 bases between them.

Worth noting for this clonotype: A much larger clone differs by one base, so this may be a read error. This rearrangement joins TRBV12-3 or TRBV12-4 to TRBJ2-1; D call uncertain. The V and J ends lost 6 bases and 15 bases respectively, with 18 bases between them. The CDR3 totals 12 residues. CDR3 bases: TGTGCCAGCAGGTTTACGGTGAGCACCGCGTTCTTC. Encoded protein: CASRFTVSTAFF.

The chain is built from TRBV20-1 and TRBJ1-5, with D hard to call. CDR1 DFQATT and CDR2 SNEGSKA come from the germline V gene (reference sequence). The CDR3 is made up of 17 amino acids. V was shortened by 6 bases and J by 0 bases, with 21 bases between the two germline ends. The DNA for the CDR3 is TGCAGTGCCGCATCCTATAAGGCTTATCATAGCAATCAGCCCCAGCATTTT. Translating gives CSAASYKAYHSNQPQHF.

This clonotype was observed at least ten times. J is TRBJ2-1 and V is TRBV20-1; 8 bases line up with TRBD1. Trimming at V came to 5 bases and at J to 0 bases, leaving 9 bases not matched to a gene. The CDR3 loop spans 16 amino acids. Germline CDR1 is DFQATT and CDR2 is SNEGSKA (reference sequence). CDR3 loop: CSAYDRGKRSYNEQFF. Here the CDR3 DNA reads TGCAGTGCTTACGACAGGGGCAAGCGCTCCTACAATGAGCAGTTCTTC.

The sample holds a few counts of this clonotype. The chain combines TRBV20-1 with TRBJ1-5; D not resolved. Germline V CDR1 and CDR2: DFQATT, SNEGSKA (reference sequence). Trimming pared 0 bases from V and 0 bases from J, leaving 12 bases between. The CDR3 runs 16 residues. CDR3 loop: CSARDWAGLSNQPQHF. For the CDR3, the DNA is TGCAGTGCTAGAGATTGGGCAGGACTTAGCAATCAGCCCCAGCATTTT.

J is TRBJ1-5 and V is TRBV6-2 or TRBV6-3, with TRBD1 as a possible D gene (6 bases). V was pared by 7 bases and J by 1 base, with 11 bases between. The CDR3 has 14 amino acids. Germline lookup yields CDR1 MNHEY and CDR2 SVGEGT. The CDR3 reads CASKLDSSNQPQHF. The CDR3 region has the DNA TGTGCCAGCAAACTGGACAGCAGCAATCAGCCCCAGCATTTT.

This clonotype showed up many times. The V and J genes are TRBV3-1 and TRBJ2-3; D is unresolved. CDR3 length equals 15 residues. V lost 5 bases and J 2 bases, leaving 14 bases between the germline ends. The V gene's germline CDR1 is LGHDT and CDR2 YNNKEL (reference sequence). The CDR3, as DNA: TGTGCCAGCAGCAGAGTTACAGACAACACAGATACGCAGTATTTT. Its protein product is CASSRVTDNTDTQYF.

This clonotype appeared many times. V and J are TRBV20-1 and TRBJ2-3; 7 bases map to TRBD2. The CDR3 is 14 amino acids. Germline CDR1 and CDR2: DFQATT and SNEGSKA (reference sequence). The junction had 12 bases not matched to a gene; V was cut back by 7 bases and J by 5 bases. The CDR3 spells CSGLLATTRDTQYF. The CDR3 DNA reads TGCAGTGGGCTACTAGCGACCACGAGAGATACGCAGTATTTT.

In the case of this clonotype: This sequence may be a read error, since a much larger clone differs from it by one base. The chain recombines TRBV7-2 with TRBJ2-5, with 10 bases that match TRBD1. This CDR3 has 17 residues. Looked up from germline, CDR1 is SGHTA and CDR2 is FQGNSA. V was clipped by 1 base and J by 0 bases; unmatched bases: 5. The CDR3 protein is CASSLVATGGDQETQYF. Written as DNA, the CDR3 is TGTGCCAGCAGCTTAGTAGCGACAGGGGGCGACCAAGAGACCCAGTACTTC. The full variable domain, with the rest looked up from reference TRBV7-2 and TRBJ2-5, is GAGVSQSPSNKVTEKGKDVELRCDPISGHTALYWYRQSLGQGLEFLIYFQGNSAPDKSGLPSDRFSAERTGGSVSTLTIQRTQQEDSAVYLCASSLVATGGDQETQYFGPGTRLLVL.